This TCR beta chain was sequenced in a study of T cells in Graves' hyperthyroidism and ophthalmopathy. Researchers amplified the TCR beta CDR3 regions from RNA transcripts. RT-PCR in the first round (using the HTBI primer set) targeted the TCR CDR3. TCRdb redid the calling of the multiplex PCR reads with MiXCR, one entry per CDR3 protein. The sample holds 300,000 to 350,000 distinct CDR3 sequences, about 15% seen once. Sequencing was done on a sample of blood. This clonotype was sampled from a woman in her twenties or thirties with Graves' hyperthyroidism.

DNA for the CDR3: TGCAGCGTCAAGACAGGGGGCTTTGAGACCCAGTACTTC. It is translated as CSVKTGGFETQYF. The genes are TRBV29-1 and TRBJ2-5, with TRBD1 identical over 10 bases. V lost 6 bases, J lost 5 bases, and 6 bases stayed unmatched. There are 13 residues in the CDR3. Germline V gene data show CDR1 as SQVTM and CDR2 as ANQGSEA. Filled out from reference TRBV29-1 and TRBJ2-5, the complete variable domain reads SAVISQKPSRDICQRGTSLTIQCQVDSQVTMMFWYRQQPGQSLTLIATANQGSEATYESGFVIDKFPISRPNLTFSTLTVSNMSPEDSSIYLCSVKTGGFETQYFGPGTRLLVL.